This TCR beta chain was identified during a study of CD8 T cells in Susac syndrome. About the study: Patients with Susac syndrome were therapy-naive, treated with corticosteroids, or treated with intravenous immunoglobulin alone when blood was collected.

Note on this clonotype: Its antigen is unknown.

Sequencing targeted TCR beta in T cells from blood (CD8+ and CD4+). The CDR3 sequence is 13 residues long. In germline, CDR1 is SGHTA, CDR2 FQGTGA. Unmatched junction bases numbered 4, after V lost 2 bases and J lost 9 bases. Reverse transcription used roughly 0.45 to 1 ug RNA and random hexamers. By means of immunoSEQ multiplex PCR, TCR beta CDR3 spanning 54 Vbeta and 13 Jbeta underwent amplification. Each CDR3 protein is one row after TCRdb ran MiXCR on the immunoSEQ multiplex PCR reads. The sample holds 200,000 to 300,000 distinct CDR3 sequences, about 95% seen once. Findings and caveats of the study: Clonal expansion was not observed in the Susac syndrome CD4+ T cell repertoires.

The clonotype originates from a human donor with Susac syndrome. The sample comprised CD4+ T cells from PBMCs. This chain connects TRBV7-3 to TRBJ2-4; the match to TRBD2 covers 7 bases. CDR3 loop: CASSLQREGIQYF. CDR3 DNA sequence: TGTGCCAGCAGCTTACAGCGGGAAGGCATTCAGTACTTC.